This entry is about one T cell receptor (beta chain). Other DNA sequences in the sample encode the same CDR3. The CDR3 has 14 residues. Germline values: CDR1 SEHNR, CDR2 FQNEAQ (reference sequence). The J segment lost 4 bases and the V segment lost 5 bases, leaving 2 bases of the junction unmatched. Clones were sequenced by immunoSEQ multiplex PCR, and TCRdb holds only the in-frame ones, with some missing. The sample carries about 2 million clones, 95% recorded once. Donors included only healthy HIV-negative adults lacking recent acute infections or vaccinations. This specimen belongs to a study of shared clonotypes between healthy human individuals. Study-wide background: Contributing individuals were a couple of females and three males aged 18 to 49.

The rearrangement links TRBV7-9 to TRBJ2-7, with TRBD2 matching over 13 bases. This receptor was taken from a man between 18 and 29 years old in good health. Specimen: naive CD4+ T cells sorted from blood. Subset described: CD45RA+ positively selected. The CDR3 nucleotides are TGTGCCAGCAGCCGACTAGCGGGGGGATACGAGCAGTACTTC. It yields the protein CASSRLAGGYEQYF.